Presented here are 15 T cell receptor beta chains from one specimen sequenced in a study of CD8 T cells in ankylosing spondylitis. One entry per CDR3 protein results from TCRdb running MiXCR on the 5' RACE reads. Of 180,000 or so distinct CDR3 sequences detected, under 14% appear once; the ten largest clones hold 25% to 35%. Input material: blood, either unsorted or a sorted T cell fraction (not recorded which). These receptors all come from a male donor with ankylosing spondylitis or in good health (not recorded which).

This clonotype appeared once. One base away lies a much larger clone, so this may be a sequencing read error. The chain joins TRBV6-1 to TRBJ2-1; D remains unclear. CDR1 MNHNS and CDR2 SASEGT come from the germline V gene. This CDR3 contains 13 residues. The CDR3 is CTSRLRRPTEQFF. The CDR3 DNA sequence: TGTACCAGCAGACTTAGACGACCCACTGAGCAGTTCTTC.

This chain links TRBV7-8 with TRBJ2-3; TRBD2 agrees at 9 bases. This CDR3 is built from 15 residues. The germline CDR1 and CDR2 sequences are SGHVS and FQNEAQ. J gave up 0 bases and V 5 bases, and 3 bases lay outside the gene matches. CDR3 loop: CASSLGLASTDTQYF. The CDR3 DNA follows: TGTGCCAGCAGCCTGGGACTAGCCAGCACAGATACGCAGTATTTT.

This clonotype occurred many times. V gene TRBV6-5 combines with J gene TRBJ1-1, with a tentative D call TRBD1 (6 bases). The germline V gene has CDR1 MNHEY and CDR2 SVGAGI. The CDR3 has 12 residues. The ends were cut back, 6 bases at V and 6 bases at J, with 11 bases in the middle. CDR3 DNA sequence: TGTGCCAGCAGCCCAGGGGTCTCTGAAGCTTTCTTT. Protein product: CASSPGVSEAFF.

This clonotype was counted ten times or more. The chain uses TRBV20-1 and TRBJ2-1; maybe TRBD2 (5 bases). Trimming cost V 1 base and J 3 bases, with 7 bases left between them. The germline V gene encodes CDR1 DFQATT and CDR2 SNEGSKA (reference sequence). This CDR3 spans 13 amino acids. Here the CDR3 reads CSARASSYNEQFF. CDR3 coding DNA: TGCAGTGCTAGAGCTAGCAGCTACAATGAGCAGTTCTTC.

There are many counts of this clonotype. The chain recombines TRBV10-3 with TRBJ2-1; D is uncertain. The CDR3 consists of 16 residues. The germline V gene has CDR1 ENHRY and CDR2 SYGVKD. Trimming shortened V by 0 bases and J by 0 bases, and 9 bases separated the two germline ends. The CDR3 spells CAISESLGSSYNEQFF. CDR3 bases: TGTGCCATCAGTGAGTCACTGGGAAGCTCCTACAATGAGCAGTTCTTC.

This clonotype was picked up many times. The rearrangement uses TRBV6-2 or TRBV6-3 and TRBJ2-5; D remains ambiguous. Per the germline V gene, CDR1 is MNHEY and CDR2 is SVGEGT. V gave up 4 bases and J gave up 4 bases, with 10 bases separating them. The CDR3 is 13 amino acids. Written as DNA, the CDR3 is TGTGCCAGCAGTTCCGGCCGAGGAGAGACCCAGTACTTC. It specifies CASSSGRGETQYF.

This clonotype was observed at least ten times. The rearrangement joins TRBV29-1 to TRBJ2-1; the match to TRBD2 covers 8 bases. V lost 4 bases and J lost 3; bases outside the gene matches: 8. Germline CDR1 and CDR2: SQVTM and ANQGSEA. The CDR3 runs 15 residues. CDR3 amino acids: CSVVLSGRYYNEQFF. The CDR3 DNA sequence: TGCAGCGTTGTGTTAAGCGGGAGATACTACAATGAGCAGTTCTTC.

This clonotype appeared many times. The chain recombines TRBV6-1 with TRBJ2-2; weak D call: TRBD2 (7 bases). The CDR3 is made up of 16 amino acids. V lost 7 bases and J lost 2, with 17 bases in between. Germline V gene data show CDR1 as MNHNS and CDR2 as SASEGT. CDR3 region: CASNPRGGLNTGELFF. CDR3 DNA sequence: TGTGCCAGCAACCCTAGGGGGGGACTTAACACCGGGGAGCTGTTTTTT.

The V call is TRBV5-1, the J call TRBJ2-3; D could derive from TRBD1 or TRBD2 (6 bases each). Germline V CDR1 and CDR2: SGHRS, YFSETQ. This CDR3 has 16 residues. Trimming removed 1 base from V and 3 bases from J, with 15 bases in between. CDR3 in amino acids: CASSLSIGGGTDTQYF. The CDR3 nucleotides are TGCGCCAGCAGCTTGTCGATAGGAGGGGGAACAGATACGCAGTATTTT.

This clonotype was seen repeatedly, ten times or more. The chain carries TRBV5-1 and TRBJ2-1, with 12 bases lining up with TRBD2. V lost 0 bases and J lost 4; bases outside the gene matches: 8. Germline V CDR1 and CDR2: SGHRS, YFSETQ. The CDR3 consists of 18 residues. As DNA, the CDR3 is TGCGCCAGCAGCTTGGAACTAGCGGGGGGTCCACGGTACAATGAGCAGTTCTTC. Its translation is CASSLELAGGPRYNEQFF.

There are many counts of this clonotype. The chain carries TRBV7-6 and TRBJ2-7, with 7 bases identical to TRBD1. V shed 5 bases and J 3 bases; nucleotides not matched to a gene: 10. Germline V lookup: CDR1 SGHVS, CDR2 FNYEAQ. The CDR3 has 15 amino acids. CDR3 DNA sequence: TGTGCCAGCAGCGGATACAGGGGAAAAGGCTACGAGCAGTACTTC. Amino acids: CASSGYRGKGYEQYF.

This clonotype was recorded many times. The V and J genes are TRBV20-1 and TRBJ1-5; D is unclear. The CDR3 loop spans 13 amino acids. The V end was cut by 4 bases, the J end by 2 bases, with 9 bases between. Germline loops: CDR1 DFQATT, CDR2 SNEGSKA (reference sequence). The CDR3 DNA reads TGCAGTGCTAATCCCGGCGGCAATCAGCCCCAGCATTTT. The encoded protein is CSANPGGNQPQHF.

This chain links TRBV20-1 with TRBJ2-5; 7 positions agree with TRBD1. The length of the CDR3 is 15 residues. V lost 1 base to trimming and J lost 4 bases; unmatched junction nucleotides: 9. Germline CDR1 and CDR2: DFQATT and SNEGSKA (reference sequence). CDR3 sequence reads: CSARAYRQGGETQYF. In DNA, the CDR3 is TGCAGTGCTAGAGCATATCGACAGGGCGGAGAGACCCAGTACTTC.

A remark on this clonotype: A much larger clone differs from this one at a single base, so this may be a read error. The CDR3 region is CASSSGLFSGNTIYF. CDR3 in DNA: TGTGCCAGCAGCTCCGGACTGTTCTCTGGAAACACCATATATTTT. This chain joins TRBV7-1 and TRBJ1-3, with no clear D. TRBV7-1 is known as an ORF, though its function is uncertain. The CDR3 is made up of 15 amino acids. The ends were cut back, 3 bases at V and 0 bases at J, with 9 bases in the middle.

This clonotype occurred many times. The chain carries TRBV5-1 and TRBJ2-1; 11 bases are a match to TRBD2. J gave up 7 bases and V 3 bases, and 9 bases lay outside the gene matches. The germline gives CDR1 SGHRS, CDR2 YFSETQ. The CDR3 loop spans 16 amino acids. The CDR3 sequence: CASSSGLAGGVNEQFF. CDR3 nucleotide sequence: TGCGCCAGCAGCTCGGGGCTAGCGGGGGGAGTGAATGAGCAGTTCTTC.